The 4 T cell receptor beta chains given below trace back to one sample, sequenced in a study of T cell responses to AZD1222 COVID-19 vaccine. Sequencing was performed with immunoSEQ multiplex PCR; in TCRdb, only in-frame clones are kept and a portion is missing. The repertoire holds roughly 100,000 clones, with roughly 80% as singletons. This specimen was peripheral blood, taken on day 0 of AZD1222 vaccination. These receptors all come from an adult in good health.

The chain joins TRBV5-1 to TRBJ2-7, with D tentatively TRBD1 (6 bases). This CDR3 contains 14 residues. The V gene's germline CDR1 is SGHRS and CDR2 YFSETQ. Trimming took off 5 bases at V and 1 base at J, with 13 bases between the two ends. The CDR3 bases are TGCGCCAGCAGGGGGCAAGGACAGTCCTACGAGCAGTACTTC. Translation gives CASRGQGQSYEQYF.

The genes are TRBV9 and TRBJ2-3; possibly TRBD1 for D (6 bases). CDR1 SGDLS and CDR2 YYNGEE come from the germline V gene. The length of the CDR3 is 15 residues. V lost 4 bases and J lost 6, with 18 bases in between. The CDR3 sequence: CASSPGTTNIDTQYF. CDR3 coding DNA: TGTGCCAGCAGCCCCGGGACAACGAATATCGATACGCAGTATTTT.

This chain links TRBV5-1 with TRBJ1-5; D might be TRBD1 (6 bases). The CDR3 is 15 amino acids. V was pared by 4 bases and J by 1 base, with 12 bases between. In germline, CDR1 is SGHRS, CDR2 YFSETQ. CDR3 DNA sequence: TGCGCCAGCAGCCTAAACACAGGGAGCAATCAGCCCCAGCATTTT. Its translation is CASSLNTGSNQPQHF.

V is TRBV6-5 and J is TRBJ2-7, with D possibly being TRBD1 (7 bases). Germline loops: CDR1 MNHEY, CDR2 SVGAGI. V lost 6 bases and J lost 5, with 17 bases in between. The CDR3 contains 14 residues. CDR3 DNA sequence: TGTGCCAGCAGGACCGACAGGGAGGAGAACGAGCAGTACTTC. It yields the protein CASRTDREENEQYF.